This T cell receptor (beta chain) was recovered during a study of tumor-infiltrating lymphocytes in oesophageal squamous cell carcinoma. This clonotype was seen a few times. This likely comes from a read error, as the CDR3 has no conserved phenylalanine or tryptophan at its end. The limits of the CDR3 on the DNA are not certain, so only TCRdb's listed CDR3 is given. The CDR3 totals 14 residues, both ends included. One entry per CDR3 protein results from TCRdb running MiXCR on the PCR reads. This sample has about 16,000 distinct CDR3 sequences, with around two fifths found just once. J is TRBJ2-1 and V is TRBV12-3 or TRBV12-4. This clonotype was sampled from a male donor with esophageal squamous cell carcinoma. Sequenced sample: esophageal tumor tissue. The chain's CDR3 is CASSLALAGYTFGS.